This T cell receptor beta chain was captured by sequencing in a study of T cell responses to AZD1222 COVID-19 vaccine. Study results and caveats: Repertoire sampling happened only post peak T cell response.

Comment on this clone: Its target is not known.

The ends were cut back, 7 bases at V and 3 bases at J, with 19 bases in the middle. Germline V gene sequence: CDR1 MRHNA, CDR2 SNTAGT. This CDR3 has 16 residues. Method: immunoSEQ multiplex PCR; TCRdb's copy keeps in-frame clones and lacks some. The table includes 74,000 or so clones, approximately 84% detected once. The input for sequencing was peripheral blood, taken on day 0 of AZD1222 vaccination. This chain links TRBV6-4 with TRBJ1-5; no reliable D call. This receptor was taken from an adult in good health. The CDR3 bases are TGTGCCAGCACCCACCGGGCCAGAACAATCAATCAGCCCCAGCATTTT. This sequence encodes CASTHRARTINQPQHF.